This TCR beta chain was retrieved from a study of T cell responses to AZD1222 COVID-19 vaccine. Sequenced by immunoSEQ multiplex PCR; TCRdb stores in-frame clones only, minus some. The table has 110,000 to 150,000 clones, about 90% seen once; the top ten hold 2.5% to 4%. The CDR3 totals 12 residues. V gave up 2 bases and J gave up 6 bases, with 9 bases separating them. The germline gives CDR1 SGHNT, CDR2 YYREEE (reference sequence). The chain is built from TRBV5-4 and TRBJ2-7, with D maybe TRBD1 (6 bases). This receptor was identified in an adult who received the AZD1222 COVID-19 vaccine. This specimen consisted of peripheral blood, obtained 28 days after the second AZD1222 dose. The CDR3: CASSFGQSEQYF. CDR3 DNA: TGTGCCAGCAGCTTTGGACAGAGCGAGCAGTACTTC.